This T cell receptor beta chain was retrieved from a study of blood T cell repertoires in COVID-19. For the study at large: Acute and convalescent COVID-19 specimens originated in the United States, Italy and Spain.

Those enrolled, adults aged roughly 18 to 90 years, came from some 23 US areas. Membership in each cohort depended on participant-reported clinical history. Produced via immunoSEQ multiplex PCR; TCRdb's table is partial and in-frame only. The table shows around 300,000 clones, with approximately 89% occurring only once. This TCR came from a man aged 30 to 39 who had recovered from COVID-19. Sequenced: PBMCs or T cells enriched from blood (not recorded which).

CDR3 residues: CASSFSGGGNQPQHF. The CDR3 nucleotides are TGTGCCAGCAGCTTTTCAGGGGGCGGTAATCAGCCCCAGCATTTT. This chain uses TRBV7-8 with TRBJ1-5; 8 bases are a match to TRBD1. From germline, CDR1 is SGHVS and CDR2 FQNEAQ. The CDR3 covers 15 residues. V trimming: 3 bases; J trimming: 4 bases; junction bases outside the gene matches: 5.